The clone carrying this TCR beta chain came up once. Its target is not known. The junction differs from germline at one of its ends, possibly a read error. The entry originates in a study of vaccination and CD4 T cells after COVID-19. Whole-study context: Median time from second vaccine dose to sampling was about 70 days (14 to 241). Cultures designated as controls were supplied with a CEFX pool, an HIV-1 Nef pool, or no peptide.

Treatment reported: approximately 9-day PBMC culture with coronavirus spike peptide pools or control peptides (ViraFEST assay). Cultured CD4+ T cells had their DNA profiled by the Oncomine TCR Beta short-read assay. Researchers extracted genomic DNA from CD4+ T cells that had been cultured. MiXCR, applied by TCRdb to the PCR reads, yields one record per CDR3 protein. The table shows 14,000 or so distinct CDR3 sequences, with about 56% occurring only once. The CDR3 contains 15 residues. Germline V gene lookup returns CDR1 MNHEY and CDR2 SVGEGT. The material sequenced was CD4+ T cells from blood, cultured in vitro, taken before SARS-CoV-2 vaccination. V and J are TRBV6-2 or TRBV6-3 and TRBJ1-2, with 7 bases identical to TRBD1. This receptor was identified in a human donor who had recovered from COVID-19. CDR3 residues: CASSYSGGSEDGYTF. CDR3 sequence (DNA): TGTGCCAGCAGCTACTCAGGGGGTTCCGAAGATGGCTACACCTTC.